This entry describes one T cell receptor beta chain. Its antigen remains unknown. The data derive from a study of regulatory T cells in long-lasting Graves disease. V dropped 0 bases and J dropped 5 bases, with 14 bases sitting between them. CDR1 is SGDLS, CDR2 YYNGEE, per germline. The CDR3 spans 15 residues. Time point here: newly diagnosed GD, antithyroid drugs for less than 3 months. RNA extracted from PBMCs served as the sequencing template. Relying on iRepertoire HTBI primers and Arm-PCR of CDR3 regions, the team built TCR beta libraries. TCRdb called the multiplex PCR reads again in MiXCR, with one record for every CDR3 protein. The table includes 500,000 to 700,000 distinct CDR3 sequences, around 17% detected once. Study-level results: Sharing of public clonotypes was greater in persistent patients (around 2,500) than in new patients (around 1,000).

The same specimen was also included in a second study, on T cells in Graves' hyperthyroidism and ophthalmopathy. From that paper: Researchers defined stable Graves' hyperthyroidism as no ophthalmopathy progression within 18 months.

The chain links TRBV9 to TRBJ2-5, with a weak D call TRBD1 (5 bases). This specimen was peripheral blood mononuclear cells (PBMCs), taken at new diagnosis, from a patient treated with antithyroid drugs. This sequence was found in a young woman with Graves disease. In DNA form, the CDR3 reads TGTGCCAGCAGCGTAGTCACAGGAGTGCGGGAGACCCAGTACTTC. It specifies CASSVVTGVRETQYF. The whole variable domain, filled in from reference TRBV9 and TRBJ2-5, reads DSGVTQTPKHLITATGQRVTLRCSPRSGDLSVYWYQQSLDQGLQFLIQYYNGEERAKGNILERFSAQQFPDLHSELNLSSLELGDSALYFCASSVVTGVRETQYFGPGTRLLVL.